The rows below give T cell receptor beta chains drawn from one sample of a study of cytomegalovirus exposure and HLA in healthy donors. Clones were sequenced by immunoSEQ multiplex PCR, and TCRdb holds only the in-frame ones, with some missing. The sample includes 150,000 to 200,000 clones. Sequenced sample: PBMCs. The receptors derive from a woman in her late teens or twenties in good health and CMV-seropositive. Both conserved end residues are part of each CDR3. Fields, in order: D gene, J gene, V gene, CDR3 protein, CDR3 DNA. A D gene is named only where the DNA matches it firmly.

NA,TRBJ2-7,TRBV7-6,CASSLASGAYEQYF,TGTGCCAGCAGCTTAGCTAGCGGAGCCTACGAGCAGTACTTC
TRBD2,TRBJ2-7,TRBV5-8,CASSARVLAGVTYEQYF,TGTGCCAGCAGCGCCAGGGTCTTAGCGGGGGTAACCTACGAGCAGTACTTC
TRBD2,TRBJ2-3,TRBV6-1,CASTYSGPTDTQYF,TGTGCCAGCACCTATAGCGGGCCCACAGATACGCAGTATTTT
TRBD2,TRBJ2-1,TRBV7-7,CASSRNSGGADEQFF,TGTGCTAGCAGCCGAAATAGCGGGGGGGCCGATGAGCAGTTCTTC
TRBD1,TRBJ1-2,TRBV30,CAWSAGQGNYGYTF,TGTGCCTGGAGTGCCGGACAGGGTAACTATGGCTACACCTTC
NA,TRBJ1-5,TRBV18,CASSPGGTNSNQPQHF,TGTGCCAGCTCTCCCGGGGGGACGAATAGCAATCAGCCCCAGCATTTT
TRBD2,TRBJ2-1,TRBV6-5,CASSRGGGSYNEQFF,TGTGCCAGCAGCCGCGGGGGGGGCTCCTACAATGAGCAGTTCTTC
NA,TRBJ1-1,TRBV6-4,CASSGEENTEAFF,TGTGCCAGCAGTGGGGAGGAGAACACTGAAGCTTTCTTT
NA,TRBJ2-1,TRBV19,CASSISGTYNEQFF,TGTGCCAGTAGTATTTCGGGAACCTACAATGAGCAGTTCTTC
TRBD2,TRBJ2-7,TRBV5-1,CASSSSGGADEQYF,TGCGCCAGCAGCAGTAGCGGGGGGGCAGACGAGCAGTACTTC
NA,TRBJ1-1,TRBV7-3,CASSRERGARTEAFF,TGTGCCAGCAGCCGAGAGCGGGGGGCGCGAACTGAAGCTTTCTTT
NA,TRBJ2-2,TRBV30,CAWSADRYGELFF,TGTGCCTGGAGTGCCGACAGGTACGGGGAGCTGTTTTTT
TRBD2,TRBJ2-5,TRBV7-6,CASSQGLAGTQETQYF,TGTGCCAGCAGTCAAGGACTAGCGGGAACCCAAGAGACCCAGTACTTC
TRBD2,TRBJ2-1,TRBV10-3,CAISGLAGAVNEQFF,TGTGCCATCAGCGGACTAGCGGGGGCGGTCAATGAGCAGTTCTTC
NA,TRBJ2-1,TRBV7-2,CASSLGGARFF,TGTGCCAGCAGCTTAGGCGGGGCGCGGTTCTTC
TRBD1,TRBJ1-2,TRBV5-1,CASSATTGEGWGYTF,TGCGCCAGCAGCGCGACTACAGGGGAAGGATGGGGCTACACCTTC
NA,TRBJ1-2,TRBV5-4,CASSTRRGFNYGYTF,TGTGCCAGCAGCACCCGCAGAGGTTTCAACTATGGCTACACCTTC
NA,TRBJ2-6,TRBV5-1,CASSLARGVGLSGANVLTF,TGCGCCAGCAGCTTGGCCAGGGGGGTAGGTCTGTCTGGGGCCAACGTCCTGACTTTC
TRBD1,TRBJ2-1,TRBV7-2,CASSLVDRTGGYNEQFF,TGTGCCAGCAGCTTAGTCGACCGGACAGGGGGTTACAATGAGCAGTTCTTC
NA,TRBJ1-4,TRBV9,CASSPSGSTNEKLFF,TGTGCCAGCAGCCCCTCAGGGTCCACTAATGAAAAACTGTTTTTT
TRBD1,TRBJ2-2,TRBV7-7,CASSSGQGGRTGELFF,TGTGCTAGCAGCTCCGGACAGGGTGGTAGAACCGGGGAGCTGTTTTTT
NA,TRBJ2-3,TRBV7-2,CASSLRTDTQYF,TGTGCCAGCAGCCTCCGCACAGATACGCAGTATTTT
NA,TRBJ1-1,TRBV25-1,CASRETGRGTEAFF,TGTGCCAGCAGAGAGACAGGAAGGGGGACTGAAGCTTTCTTT
NA,TRBJ1-4,TRBV27,CASSSANEKLFF,TGTGCCAGCAGTTCTGCTAATGAAAAACTGTTTTTT
TRBD2,TRBJ2-3,TRBV29-1,CSVDWAGGDTDTQYF,TGCAGCGTTGATTGGGCGGGAGGAGATACAGATACGCAGTATTTT